This is a list of T cell receptor beta chains from one sample in a study of blood T cell repertoires in COVID-19. Using immunoSEQ multiplex PCR, the repertoire was profiled, and TCRdb retains in-frame clones only, with some absent. This sample has around 130,000 clones, with roughly four fifths found just once. Sequencing input: PBMCs or T cells enriched from blood (not recorded which). Receptors originate from a young man who had recovered from COVID-19. Each CDR3 is given without its conserved first and last residue. The order of the fields is V gene, J gene, clone size, CDR3 protein. Clone size is not always given. Where it is, it says once, few, many or a class for expanded clones.

v_call: TRBV18; j_call: TRBJ2-5; clone_size: NA; cdr3_aa: ASSPLGQVETQY
v_call: TRBV7-9; j_call: TRBJ1-2; clone_size: NA; cdr3_aa: ASSLTRTGGNTNYGYT
v_call: TRBV28; j_call: TRBJ1-2; clone_size: NA; cdr3_aa: AITVTGGGGYT
v_call: TRBV20-1; j_call: TRBJ2-5; clone_size: once; cdr3_aa: SASPSADYQETQY
v_call: TRBV30; j_call: TRBJ1-1; clone_size: NA; cdr3_aa: ACTQGRTEAF
v_call: TRBV11-2; j_call: TRBJ1-1; clone_size: NA; cdr3_aa: ASSPLGGEDTEAF
v_call: TRBV5-1; j_call: TRBJ1-1; clone_size: NA; cdr3_aa: ASSSDWMNTEAF
v_call: TRBV18; j_call: TRBJ2-7; clone_size: NA; cdr3_aa: ASSPPLGLLSSYEQY
v_call: TRBV4-1; j_call: TRBJ2-5; clone_size: NA; cdr3_aa: ASSRVAGAGETQY
v_call: TRBV6-5; j_call: TRBJ1-5; clone_size: NA; cdr3_aa: ASRKAAFGNQPQH
v_call: TRBV29-1; j_call: TRBJ2-1; clone_size: NA; cdr3_aa: SVPRGSSYNEQF
v_call: TRBV10-1; j_call: TRBJ2-1; clone_size: NA; cdr3_aa: ASSSRQNGEQF
v_call: TRBV6-6; j_call: TRBJ1-6; clone_size: NA; cdr3_aa: ASSPPGTDISPLH
v_call: TRBV5-6; j_call: TRBJ2-1; clone_size: NA; cdr3_aa: ASSFTSGSWNEQF
v_call: TRBV11-2; j_call: TRBJ1-3; clone_size: NA; cdr3_aa: ASSSPGFRYSGNTIY
v_call: TRBV2; j_call: TRBJ1-4; clone_size: once; cdr3_aa: ASGGSEEKLF
v_call: TRBV5-4; j_call: TRBJ2-2; clone_size: NA; cdr3_aa: ASSSGGTPGGGELF
v_call: TRBV9; j_call: TRBJ1-1; clone_size: NA; cdr3_aa: ASSPLGASRDTEAF
v_call: TRBV5-1; j_call: TRBJ2-5; clone_size: NA; cdr3_aa: ASSSPGSEETQY
v_call: TRBV29-1; j_call: TRBJ2-3; clone_size: NA; cdr3_aa: SVGDSGIPFASPRTTDTQY
v_call: TRBV6-1; j_call: TRBJ2-4; clone_size: NA; cdr3_aa: ASSELGQQNIQY
v_call: TRBV7-9; j_call: TRBJ1-1; clone_size: NA; cdr3_aa: ASSLGQARTNTEAF
v_call: TRBV6-5; j_call: TRBJ1-3; clone_size: NA; cdr3_aa: ASRGTGGGNTIY
v_call: TRBV3-1/TRBV3-2; j_call: TRBJ2-4; clone_size: NA; cdr3_aa: ASSQDTGLGAKNIQY
v_call: TRBV2; j_call: TRBJ1-2; clone_size: NA; cdr3_aa: ASSDRQGYGYT
v_call: TRBV28; j_call: TRBJ1-4; clone_size: NA; cdr3_aa: ASSLFGTGNEKLF
v_call: TRBV28; j_call: TRBJ1-2; clone_size: NA; cdr3_aa: ASSLGTYQNYGYT
v_call: TRBV12-3/TRBV12-4; j_call: TRBJ1-6; clone_size: NA; cdr3_aa: ASRPEGNSPLH
v_call: TRBV4-1; j_call: TRBJ2-6; clone_size: NA; cdr3_aa: ASSQTLQGARPGANVLT
v_call: TRBV11-2; j_call: TRBJ1-5; clone_size: few; cdr3_aa: ASSPGQGSWQPQH
v_call: TRBV5-4; j_call: TRBJ1-6; clone_size: NA; cdr3_aa: ASSSQGQGRSPLH
v_call: TRBV7-9; j_call: TRBJ2-5; clone_size: few; cdr3_aa: ASSSLTSGGIQETQY
v_call: TRBV5-1; j_call: TRBJ1-1; clone_size: NA; cdr3_aa: ASSFKDRGPTEAF
v_call: TRBV23-1; j_call: TRBJ1-1; clone_size: NA; cdr3_aa: ASPGQEHPSEAF
v_call: TRBV5-1; j_call: TRBJ2-2; clone_size: few; cdr3_aa: ASSAGTGPPGELF
v_call: TRBV7-9; j_call: TRBJ2-5; clone_size: NA; cdr3_aa: ASSAPGQGNVETQY
v_call: TRBV7-2; j_call: TRBJ1-3; clone_size: NA; cdr3_aa: ASSLESGGISGNTIY
v_call: TRBV12-3/TRBV12-4; j_call: TRBJ1-2; clone_size: NA; cdr3_aa: ASEGGAGGYT
v_call: TRBV28; j_call: TRBJ1-4; clone_size: NA; cdr3_aa: ASSSTGDNEKLF
v_call: TRBV24-1; j_call: TRBJ2-3; clone_size: once; cdr3_aa: ATSGGGSDTQY